The clone carrying this T cell receptor (beta chain) was seen at least ten times. Its antigen is not identified. This sample's time point: newly diagnosed GD, antithyroid drugs for less than 3 months. The TCR library was prepared using RNA isolated from PBMCs. Xi'an, China, was home to the endocrinology department that provided patients. This CDR3 is 19 amino acids long. Unmatched junction bases numbered 13, after V lost 5 bases and J lost 4 bases. The data stem from a study of regulatory T cells in long-lasting Graves disease. Study overall: Less than 3 months of antithyroid drugs had been taken by newly diagnosed Graves' patients.

For TCR beta, libraries came from iRepertoire HTBI primers and Arm-PCR of CDR3 regions. TCRdb analysed the multiplex PCR reads with MiXCR anew, one entry per CDR3 protein. The data show 540,000 or so distinct CDR3 sequences, approximately 15% seen once. Study-level results: Newly diagnosed disease favored TRBV20-1 and TRBJ2-1 over persistent disease.

A further study also used this sample, focusing on T cells in Graves' hyperthyroidism and ophthalmopathy. From that study: Ophthalmopathy was identified by the model a median about 6.4 months ahead of onset.

V gene TRBV12-3 or TRBV12-4 combines with J gene TRBJ2-3, with 15 positions matching TRBD2. The sequence was obtained from a man between 25 and 39 years old with Graves disease. The input for sequencing was peripheral blood mononuclear cells (PBMCs), taken at new diagnosis, from a patient treated with antithyroid drugs. The CDR3 nucleotides read TGTGCCAGCAGTCGGGGACTAGCGGGAGGAAACAAAGTAGCAGATACGCAGTATTTT. Translating it yields CASSRGLAGGNKVADTQYF.